A selection of T cell receptor beta chains follows, all from one sample in a study of shared clonotypes between healthy human individuals. Assay: immunoSEQ multiplex PCR; the TCRdb copy retains only in-frame clones and omits some. The sample consists of about 470,000 clones, 75% to 85% of them appearing once. Sequences were obtained from PBMCs. The receptors were sampled from a middle-aged woman in good health. Some clones in this sample may be carry-over from other donors' samples. Both conserved end residues are part of each CDR3. D genes are given only for firm matches. Not every row has a clone size; where given, it reads once, few, many or a size class.

clone size: NA
D gene: TRBD1
V gene: TRBV7-9
J gene: TRBJ1-2
CDR3 protein: CASSIEGAGGYTF
CDR3 DNA: TGTGCCAGCAGCATCGAGGGGGCGGGTGGCTACACCTTC

clone size: once
D gene: TRBD1
V gene: TRBV5-5
J gene: TRBJ2-7
CDR3 protein: CASSLTGTGFHEQYF
CDR3 DNA: TGTGCCAGCAGCTTGACCGGGACAGGGTTCCACGAGCAGTACTTC

clone size: NA
D gene: TRBD1
V gene: TRBV7-2
J gene: TRBJ1-5
CDR3 protein: CASSPVEGATQHF
CDR3 DNA: TGTGCCAGCAGCCCCGTCGAGGGGGCGACCCAGCATTTT

clone size: NA
D gene: TRBD1
V gene: TRBV9
J gene: TRBJ2-1
CDR3 protein: CASSPPPGQDGEQFF
CDR3 DNA: TGTGCCAGCAGCCCCCCGCCGGGACAGGATGGTGAGCAGTTCTTC

clone size: NA
D gene: TRBD2
V gene: TRBV14
J gene: TRBJ2-3
CDR3 protein: CASSPLLAGGDTQYF
CDR3 DNA: TGTGCCAGCAGCCCCCTTCTAGCGGGAGGAGATACGCAGTATTTT

clone size: NA
D gene: NA
V gene: TRBV5-4
J gene: TRBJ2-1
CDR3 protein: CASSFSGSYNEQFF
CDR3 DNA: TGTGCCAGCAGCTTTAGCGGCTCCTACAATGAGCAGTTCTTC

clone size: NA
D gene: NA
V gene: TRBV2
J gene: TRBJ1-2
CDR3 protein: CASSERGKSDGYTF
CDR3 DNA: TGTGCCAGCAGTGAGCGGGGTAAATCGGATGGCTACACCTTC

clone size: NA
D gene: NA
V gene: TRBV18
J gene: TRBJ1-1
CDR3 protein: CASSPTDDRNTEAFF
CDR3 DNA: TGTGCCAGCTCACCAACAGATGACCGGAACACTGAAGCTTTCTTT

clone size: NA
D gene: NA
V gene: TRBV2
J gene: TRBJ1-5
CDR3 protein: CASSEYPGQPQHF
CDR3 DNA: TGTGCCAGCAGTGAATATCCGGGGCAGCCCCAGCATTTT

clone size: NA
D gene: NA
V gene: TRBV5-5
J gene: TRBJ2-7
CDR3 protein: CASRPGRPSYEQYF
CDR3 DNA: TGTGCCAGCAGACCGGGACGGCCCTCCTACGAGCAGTACTTC

clone size: NA
D gene: TRBD2
V gene: TRBV6-1
J gene: TRBJ2-7
CDR3 protein: CASSVGGSSYEQYF
CDR3 DNA: TGTGCCAGCAGTGTGGGGGGGAGCTCCTACGAGCAGTACTTC

clone size: many
D gene: NA
V gene: TRBV19
J gene: TRBJ2-7
CDR3 protein: CASKFNSISSEQYF
CDR3 DNA: TGTGCCAGTAAGTTTAACAGCATAAGTTCCGAGCAGTACTTC

clone size: NA
D gene: NA
V gene: TRBV2
J gene: TRBJ2-7
CDR3 protein: CASRRGSAEQYF
CDR3 DNA: TGTGCCAGCAGGAGAGGCTCGGCCGAGCAGTACTTC

clone size: NA
D gene: NA
V gene: TRBV5-1
J gene: TRBJ2-7
CDR3 protein: CASSPEGLGGAYEQYF
CDR3 DNA: TGCGCCAGCAGCCCCGAGGGGTTGGGGGGAGCATACGAGCAGTACTTC

clone size: NA
D gene: TRBD1
V gene: TRBV28
J gene: TRBJ1-5
CDR3 protein: CASSPLTGNNQPQHF
CDR3 DNA: TGTGCCAGCAGTCCCTTGACAGGGAACAATCAGCCCCAGCATTTT

clone size: NA
D gene: NA
V gene: TRBV7-9
J gene: TRBJ1-4
CDR3 protein: CASSTGPGEDEKLFF
CDR3 DNA: TGTGCCAGCAGCACCGGACCCGGGGAGGATGAAAAACTGTTTTTT

clone size: NA
D gene: NA
V gene: TRBV28
J gene: TRBJ2-7
CDR3 protein: CASSLPTTGLFYEQYF
CDR3 DNA: TGTGCCAGCAGTTTACCAACGACAGGTTTGTTCTACGAGCAGTACTTC

clone size: NA
D gene: NA
V gene: TRBV27
J gene: TRBJ2-5
CDR3 protein: CASSGQYF
CDR3 DNA: TGTGCCAGCAGCGGCCAGTACTTC

clone size: NA
D gene: TRBD2
V gene: TRBV30
J gene: TRBJ2-1
CDR3 protein: CAWSWGQGTRNEQFF
CDR3 DNA: TGTGCCTGGAGTTGGGGTCAGGGGACTAGAAATGAGCAGTTCTTC

clone size: few
D gene: TRBD1
V gene: TRBV30
J gene: TRBJ2-7
CDR3 protein: CASGTDYYEQYF
CDR3 DNA: TGTGCCTCCGGGACAGACTACTACGAGCAGTACTTC

clone size: few
D gene: NA
V gene: TRBV4-2
J gene: TRBJ1-6
CDR3 protein: CASSQDSDSPLHF
CDR3 DNA: TGTGCCAGCAGCCAAGATTCGGATTCACCCCTCCACTTT

clone size: NA
D gene: NA
V gene: TRBV19
J gene: TRBJ1-2
CDR3 protein: CASSTEGYGYTF
CDR3 DNA: TGTGCCAGTAGTACCGAGGGTTATGGCTACACCTTC

clone size: NA
D gene: NA
V gene: TRBV28
J gene: TRBJ2-7
CDR3 protein: CASRDTPYEQYF
CDR3 DNA: TGTGCCAGCAGGGACACACCCTACGAGCAGTACTTC

clone size: NA
D gene: TRBD1
V gene: TRBV19
J gene: TRBJ1-1
CDR3 protein: CASRTGIKTLGTEAFF
CDR3 DNA: TGTGCCAGTAGGACAGGGATCAAGACCCTGGGCACTGAAGCTTTCTTT

clone size: NA
D gene: NA
V gene: TRBV11-2
J gene: TRBJ1-4
CDR3 protein: CASSSTRGGENEKLFF
CDR3 DNA: TGTGCCAGCAGCTCCACGCGGGGGGGAGAGAATGAAAAACTGTTTTTT

clone size: NA
D gene: NA
V gene: TRBV7-3
J gene: TRBJ2-1
CDR3 protein: CASIHNEQFF
CDR3 DNA: TGTGCCAGCATCCATAATGAGCAGTTCTTC

clone size: NA
D gene: TRBD2
V gene: TRBV19
J gene: TRBJ2-5
CDR3 protein: CASSTSGGETQYF
CDR3 DNA: TGTGCCAGTAGTACGTCCGGGGGGGAGACCCAGTACTTC

clone size: NA
D gene: NA
V gene: TRBV4-1
J gene: TRBJ2-2
CDR3 protein: CASSLARGGGTGELFF
CDR3 DNA: TGCGCCAGCAGCCTGGCGAGAGGGGGAGGGACCGGGGAGCTGTTTTTT

clone size: NA
D gene: TRBD1
V gene: TRBV4-1
J gene: TRBJ2-7
CDR3 protein: CASSQVGTGTYEQYF
CDR3 DNA: TGCGCCAGCAGCCAAGTGGGGACAGGGACCTACGAGCAGTACTTC

clone size: NA
D gene: NA
V gene: TRBV6-1
J gene: TRBJ2-1
CDR3 protein: CASSHDRSSYNEQFF
CDR3 DNA: TGTGCCAGCAGCCACGACAGAAGCTCCTACAATGAGCAGTTCTTC

clone size: NA
D gene: NA
V gene: TRBV27
J gene: TRBJ2-6
CDR3 protein: CASEPGRGASGANVLTF
CDR3 DNA: TGTGCCAGCGAACCGGGGCGCGGGGCCTCTGGGGCCAACGTCCTGACTTTC